This is a list of T cell receptor beta chains from one sample in a study of blood T cell repertoires in COVID-19. Produced via immunoSEQ multiplex PCR; TCRdb's table is partial and in-frame only. The sample gives roughly 350,000 clones, around 91% of which show up once; under 3.5% is in the top ten. Sequenced sample: peripheral blood. These receptors originate from a woman aged 18-29 years who had recovered from COVID-19. Each CDR3 is given with its conserved first and last residue. Each record gives: clone size, D gene, J gene, V gene, CDR3 protein, CDR3 DNA. The D gene is left open where the match is weak. Expanded clones are given a class, and other clones once, few, many or no size at all.

>.|.|TRBJ2-3|TRBV7-8
CASSLAIGGDTDTQYF
TGTGCCAGCAGCTTAGCTATTGGAGGTGACACAGATACGCAGTATTTT
>.|.|TRBJ1-6|TRBV30
CAWSVLQHNSPLHF
TGTGCCTGGAGTGTACTACAACATAATTCACCCCTCCACTTT
>once|.|TRBJ1-3|TRBV28
CASRPGGRRGSGNTIYF
TGTGCCAGCAGGCCGGGGGGCAGGCGAGGCTCTGGAAACACCATATATTTT
>.|TRBD2|TRBJ2-5|TRBV14
CASSPKGLAGVETQYF
TGTGCCAGCAGTCCTAAAGGACTAGCGGGAGTTGAGACCCAGTACTTC
>.|TRBD2|TRBJ2-5|TRBV5-1
CASSLAVLPRLAGRETQYF
TGCGCCAGCAGCTTAGCGGTGTTGCCGCGACTAGCGGGAAGGGAGACCCAGTACTTC
>.|.|TRBJ1-2|TRBV2
CASSEQAQRHGYTF
TGTGCCAGCAGTGAACAGGCCCAAAGGCATGGCTACACCTTC
>.|TRBD1|TRBJ2-1|TRBV5-4
CASSLWDRGIWFF
TGTGCCAGCAGCTTGTGGGACAGGGGAATTTGGTTCTTC
>.|.|TRBJ1-1|TRBV27
CASSSPTGTEAFF
TGTGCCAGCAGCTCCCCCACAGGGACCGAAGCTTTCTTT
>.|TRBD2|TRBJ2-1|TRBV10-3
CAISESGTIAPNNEQFF
TGTGCCATCAGTGAGTCCGGGACTATCGCTCCCAACAATGAGCAGTTCTTC
>.|TRBD1|TRBJ1-1|TRBV9
CASTKGGQGPLNTEAFF
TGTGCCAGTACTAAAGGGGGACAGGGCCCCTTGAACACTGAAGCTTTCTTT
>.|.|TRBJ1-2|TRBV4-3
CASSQDRLGAYGYTF
TGCGCCAGCAGCCAAGACCGGCTGGGGGCGTATGGCTACACCTTC
>.|TRBD1|TRBJ1-2|TRBV12-5
CASGLVRTGDLYGYTF
TGTGCTAGTGGTTTGGTACGAACAGGGGATCTCTATGGCTACACCTTC
>.|.|TRBJ2-3|TRBV2
CASSGQGGGDTQYF
TGTGCCAGCAGTGGACAGGGAGGTGGAGATACGCAGTATTTT
>.|.|TRBJ1-1|TRBV27
CASSPPPGLAPEAFF
TGTGCCAGCAGTCCCCCCCCGGGACTGGCCCCTGAAGCTTTCTTT
>.|TRBD2|TRBJ2-6|TRBV7-8
CASTRLGPGLVPGANVLTF
TGTGCCAGCACCCGATTAGGACCGGGACTAGTCCCTGGGGCCAACGTCCTGACTTTC
>.|TRBD1|TRBJ1-3|TRBV19
CAGRGYGNTIYF
TGTGCCGGCAGGGGGTATGGAAACACCATATATTTT
>.|TRBD2|TRBJ2-1|TRBV5-1
CASSLRSGSYNEQFF
TGCGCCAGCAGCTTGCGTAGCGGGAGTTACAATGAGCAGTTCTTC
>.|TRBD2|TRBJ2-1|TRBV19
CASSARGLAGTIGEQFF
TGTGCCAGTAGTGCTAGGGGACTAGCGGGTACCATCGGGGAGCAGTTCTTC
>.|TRBD2|TRBJ2-1|TRBV5-1
CASSNTPASGIPNEQFF
TGCGCCAGCAGCAATACCCCAGCTAGCGGGATACCCAATGAGCAGTTCTTC
>.|TRBD1|TRBJ1-2|TRBV7-9
CASSLGTGDGYTF
TGTGCCAGCAGCCTGGGGACAGGGGATGGCTACACCTTC
>.|.|TRBJ2-1|TRBV9
CASSVVAESSYNEQFF
TGTGCCAGCAGCGTAGTGGCGGAAAGCTCCTACAATGAGCAGTTCTTC
>.|TRBD1|TRBJ1-6|TRBV4-1
CASSQGTGNSPLHF
TGCGCCAGCAGCCAAGGGACAGGGAATTCACCCCTCCACTTT
>.|TRBD2|TRBJ2-3|TRBV9
CASSPQRESTQYF
TGTGCCAGCAGCCCCCAGCGGGAGAGCACGCAGTATTTT
>.|TRBD1|TRBJ1-2|TRBV30
CALTTYRGRPSYYGYTF
TGTGCCTTAACGACTTACAGGGGGCGTCCCTCCTACTATGGCTACACCTTC
>.|TRBD2|TRBJ2-1|TRBV7-7
CASSRGLAGDGEQFF
TGTGCCAGCAGCCGGGGACTAGCGGGAGATGGTGAGCAGTTCTTC
>.|.|TRBJ1-5|TRBV6-5
CASNSRHGNQPQHF
TGTGCCAGCAACTCCCGCCACGGGAATCAGCCCCAGCATTTT
>.|.|TRBJ1-1|TRBV6-6
CASSPHPTRQMNTEAFF
TGTGCCAGCAGTCCGCACCCCACTCGACAGATGAACACTGAAGCTTTCTTT
>.|.|TRBJ1-4|TRBV7-2
CASSPSVNEKLFF
TGTGCCAGCAGCCCCTCGGTTAATGAAAAACTGTTTTTT
>few|.|TRBJ1-5|TRBV30
CAWSGSDNQPQHF
TGTGCCTGGAGTGGCAGCGACAATCAGCCCCAGCATTTT
>.|.|TRBJ2-3|TRBV11-2
CASSLRAGQDTQYF
TGTGCCAGCAGCCTACGAGCGGGCCAAGATACGCAGTATTTT
>.|TRBD2|TRBJ2-3|TRBV7-9
CASSLAGGSDTQYF
TGTGCCAGCAGCCTAGCGGGAGGCTCAGATACGCAGTATTTT
>.|.|TRBJ2-1|TRBV19
CASSLDSHNEQFF
TGTGCCAGTAGCTTGGACTCGCACAATGAGCAGTTCTTC
>.|.|TRBJ1-2|TRBV7-9
CASSLPQDNYGYTF
TGTGCCAGCAGCTTACCACAGGACAACTATGGCTACACCTTC
>.|TRBD1|TRBJ1-1|TRBV6-5
CASTSSRGRTEAFF
TGTGCCAGCACGTCATCCAGGGGGCGCACTGAAGCTTTCTTT
>.|TRBD1|TRBJ1-1|TRBV5-4
CASSPRGRSEAFF
TGTGCCAGCAGCCCCAGGGGGCGGTCTGAAGCTTTCTTT
>.|.|TRBJ1-1|TRBV30
CAWGARQLLMNTEAFF
TGTGCCTGGGGCGCCAGACAGTTACTCATGAACACTGAAGCTTTCTTT
>.|.|TRBJ1-5|TRBV27
CASSASTGYSNQPQHF
TGTGCCAGCAGTGCCTCCACAGGTTATAGCAATCAGCCCCAGCATTTT
>.|.|TRBJ2-2|TRBV29-1
CSVAYWGVGDTGELFF
TGCAGCGTTGCATATTGGGGGGTGGGAGATACCGGGGAGCTGTTTTTT
>.|TRBD1|TRBJ1-2|TRBV5-4
CASSLGQGAIGYTF
TGTGCCAGCAGCTTGGGTCAGGGGGCGATTGGCTACACCTTC